This TCR beta chain was retrieved from a study of blood T cell repertoires in COVID-19. About the research overall: Sources were T cells, B-cell-depleted T cells, or PBMCs; the material itself was cDNA or gDNA.

Data came from immunoSEQ multiplex PCR; TCRdb stores just in-frame clones and leaves some out. The sample has about 370,000 clones; roughly nine tenths are singletons. The age range of participants was 18 to 89 years, with residence in more than 20 US areas. The CDR3 loop spans 15 amino acids. The V end lost 4 bases, the J end lost 0 bases, and 13 bases lay between the germline ends. CDR1 is SEHNR, CDR2 FQNEAQ, per germline (reference sequence). The sequence derives from a woman aged 40 to 50 who had been exposed to COVID-19. The rearrangement uses TRBV7-9 and TRBJ2-7; tentatively, D is TRBD2 (6 bases). The material sequenced was PBMCs or T cells enriched from blood (not recorded which). This CDR3 is CASSSTPGASYEQYF. The CDR3 DNA follows: TGTGCCAGCAGCTCAACCCCGGGAGCCTCCTACGAGCAGTACTTC.